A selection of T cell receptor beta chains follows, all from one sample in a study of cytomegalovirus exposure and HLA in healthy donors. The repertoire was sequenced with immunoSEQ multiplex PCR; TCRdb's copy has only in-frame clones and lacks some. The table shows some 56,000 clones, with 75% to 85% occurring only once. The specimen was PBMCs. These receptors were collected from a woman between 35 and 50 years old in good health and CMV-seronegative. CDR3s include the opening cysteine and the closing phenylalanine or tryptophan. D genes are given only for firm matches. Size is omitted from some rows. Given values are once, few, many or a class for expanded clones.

CASSLGLPGLAGEQGYEQYF,TGTGCCAGCAGCTTAGGCCTCCCGGGACTAGCGGGAGAGCAGGGCTACGAGCAGTACTTC,TRBV11-3,TRBD2,TRBJ2-7,NA
CASSIAGANEQYF,TGCGCCAGCAGTATCGCGGGAGCTAACGAGCAGTACTTC,TRBV10-2,TRBD2,TRBJ2-7,NA
CASSERGTVSYGYTF,TGTGCCAGCAGTGAACGGGGGACAGTCAGCTATGGCTACACCTTC,TRBV6-1,TRBD1,TRBJ1-2,NA
CASSGLAGAYEQYF,TGTGCCAGCAGCGGACTAGCGGGGGCCTACGAGCAGTACTTC,TRBV5-5,TRBD2,TRBJ2-7,NA
CAWNGQVGYTF,TGTGCCTGGAATGGACAGGTTGGCTACACCTTC,TRBV30,TRBD1,TRBJ1-2,NA
CASSFSRDSYEQYF,TGTGCCAGCAGCTTTTCCAGGGACTCCTACGAGCAGTACTTC,TRBV11-2,NA,TRBJ2-7,NA
CASSPRRGYSNQPQHF,TGTGCCAGCAGTCCCCGAAGGGGGTATAGCAATCAGCCCCAGCATTTT,TRBV27,NA,TRBJ1-5,NA
CASSVGPDTSYGYTF,TGTGCCAGCAGCGTAGGTCCTGACACCTCGTATGGCTACACCTTC,TRBV9,NA,TRBJ1-2,NA
CAISDPGESQETQYF,TGTGCCATCAGTGACCCCGGGGAGTCGCAAGAGACCCAGTACTTC,TRBV10-3,NA,TRBJ2-5,few
CASSFQTGKTEAFF,TGTGCCAGCAGCTTCCAAACAGGGAAGACTGAAGCTTTCTTT,TRBV7-2,NA,TRBJ1-1,NA
CASSTLTGITEAFF,TGTGCCAGCAGCACCCTGACAGGGATCACTGAAGCTTTCTTT,TRBV5-6,TRBD1,TRBJ1-1,NA
CASSRRGSMDNEQFF,TGTGCCAGCAGCCGTCGGGGTAGTATGGACAATGAGCAGTTCTTC,TRBV14,NA,TRBJ2-1,NA
CASSLRGGLAGVAHEQFF,TGCGCCAGCAGCCTGAGGGGGGGACTAGCGGGAGTAGCCCATGAGCAGTTCTTC,TRBV4-1,TRBD2,TRBJ2-1,NA
CASSVRGGSYYGYTF,TGTGCCAGCAGTGTCCGGGGGGGCTCCTACTATGGCTACACCTTC,TRBV2,NA,TRBJ1-2,NA
CASSELPPRYTGELFF,TGTGCCAGCAGTGAACTCCCGCCCCGGTACACCGGGGAGCTGTTTTTT,TRBV6-1,NA,TRBJ2-2,NA
CASSEATPGTGGVPGHQPQHF,TGCGCCAGCAGTGAGGCGACTCCCGGGACAGGGGGCGTCCCTGGCCATCAGCCCCAGCATTTT,TRBV10-2,TRBD1,TRBJ1-5,NA
CATSSSTGQGGDEQFF,TGTGCCACCAGCAGTAGTACGGGACAGGGCGGCGATGAGCAGTTCTTC,TRBV15,TRBD1,TRBJ2-1,NA
CASSIQRDRGSYEQYF,TGTGCCAGCAGCATACAACGGGACAGGGGGTCGTACGAGCAGTACTTC,TRBV5-6,TRBD1,TRBJ2-7,NA
CASRRTGVVGYGYTF,TGTGCCAGCAGGCGGACAGGCGTGGTTGGGTATGGCTACACCTTC,TRBV28,TRBD1,TRBJ1-2,few
CASSQTDTSSYNEQFF,TGCGCCAGCAGTCAAACCGACACGAGCTCCTACAATGAGCAGTTCTTC,TRBV23-1,NA,TRBJ2-1,once
CASSNTGPGGETQYF,TGTGCCAGCAGCAACACGGGCCCCGGCGGGGAGACCCAGTACTTC,TRBV21-1,NA,TRBJ2-5,NA
CASTKGQGMNTEAFF,TGTGCCAGCACCAAGGGACAGGGGATGAACACTGAAGCTTTCTTT,TRBV27,TRBD1,TRBJ1-1,few
CASSPEIRGMLETQYF,TGTGCCAGCTCACCAGAAATCAGGGGAATGTTGGAGACCCAGTACTTC,TRBV18,NA,TRBJ2-5,NA
CASSWDRKETQYF,TGTGCCAGCAGTTGGGACAGGAAAGAGACCCAGTACTTC,TRBV27,TRBD1,TRBJ2-5,NA
CATSTPLADFSTDTQYF,TGTGCCACCAGCACCCCGCTAGCGGACTTTAGCACAGATACGCAGTATTTT,TRBV15,TRBD2,TRBJ2-3,NA
CASSLLADLNTEAFF,TGTGCCAGCAGCCTACTAGCAGACTTGAACACTGAAGCTTTCTTT,TRBV7-2,NA,TRBJ1-1,NA
CASKMDNYNEQFF,TGTGCCAGCAAGATGGACAACTACAATGAGCAGTTCTTC,TRBV2,NA,TRBJ2-1,NA
CASSQGGRPVETQYF,TGCGCCAGCAGCCAAGGGGGCAGGCCTGTAGAGACCCAGTACTTC,TRBV4-1,NA,TRBJ2-5,NA
CASNHPSGGELETQYF,TGTGCCAGCAATCATCCGTCGGGAGGGGAGTTGGAGACCCAGTACTTC,TRBV28,TRBD2,TRBJ2-5,NA
CASREGQMNTEAFF,TGTGCCAGCAGGGAGGGACAGATGAACACTGAAGCTTTCTTT,TRBV2,TRBD1,TRBJ1-1,NA
CATSRESLAGVGNTGELFF,TGTGCCACCAGCAGAGAGTCGCTAGCGGGAGTGGGGAACACCGGGGAGCTGTTTTTT,TRBV15,TRBD2,TRBJ2-2,NA
CASSARQGTNYGYTF,TGTGCCAGCAGCGCCCGACAGGGGACGAACTATGGCTACACCTTC,TRBV9,TRBD1,TRBJ1-2,NA
CASVGTSGAYEQYF,TGTGCCAGCGTAGGGACTAGCGGGGCCTACGAGCAGTACTTC,TRBV6-1,TRBD2,TRBJ2-7,NA
CASSLGVADTIYF,TGTGCCAGCAGCTTAGGGGTGGCGGACACCATATATTTT,TRBV7-8,NA,TRBJ1-3,NA
CASSPDPDRWDGEKLFF,TGTGCCAGCAGCCCGGACCCCGACAGGTGGGATGGTGAAAAACTGTTTTTT,TRBV7-3,NA,TRBJ1-4,NA
CASSLSGGSYNEQFF,TGTGCCAGCAGTTTATCGGGAGGCTCCTACAATGAGCAGTTCTTC,TRBV27,NA,TRBJ2-1,once
CASSWDRERGTEAFF,TGTGCCAGCAGCTGGGACAGGGAAAGAGGCACTGAAGCTTTCTTT,TRBV5-5,TRBD1,TRBJ1-1,NA
CASSFGGRETQYF,TGTGCCAGCAGTTTTGGGGGGAGGGAGACCCAGTACTTC,TRBV27,NA,TRBJ2-5,NA
CSAPLSRYTDTQYF,TGCAGCGCACCCCTATCTCGGTACACAGATACGCAGTATTTT,TRBV29-1,NA,TRBJ2-3,few
CASSSGLAESNEQFF,TGTGCCAGCAGCTCAGGACTAGCGGAGAGCAATGAGCAGTTCTTC,TRBV7-9,TRBD2,TRBJ2-1,NA
CASSATGRARTEAFF,TGTGCCAGCAGTGCCACTGGGAGGGCGCGCACTGAAGCTTTCTTT,TRBV6-1,NA,TRBJ1-1,NA
CASSYLAGSYNEQFF,TGTGCCAGCAGTTACCTAGCGGGCTCCTACAATGAGCAGTTCTTC,TRBV28,TRBD2,TRBJ2-1,NA
CASSPRTSGSYEQYF,TGTGCCAGCAGCCCCCGGACTAGCGGGAGTTACGAGCAGTACTTC,TRBV28,TRBD2,TRBJ2-7,NA
CASSRRQGQNYGYTF,TGTGCCAGCAGCCGGAGACAGGGCCAGAACTATGGCTACACCTTC,TRBV21-1,NA,TRBJ1-2,NA
CASRMTGGQETQYF,TGTGCCAGTAGGATGACAGGGGGCCAAGAGACCCAGTACTTC,TRBV19,TRBD1,TRBJ2-5,few
CASSPTLDRTSGSYEQYF,TGCGCCAGCAGCCCGACGTTAGATCGGACTAGCGGTTCCTACGAGCAGTACTTC,TRBV5-1,TRBD2,TRBJ2-7,NA
CASSLRGTGGGEKLFF,TGCGCCAGCAGTCTTCGGGGGACAGGGGGCGGCGAAAAACTGTTTTTT,TRBV5-1,TRBD1,TRBJ1-4,NA
CASSDGTSGFEQYF,TGTGCCAGTAGTGACGGGACTAGCGGCTTCGAGCAGTACTTC,TRBV19,TRBD2,TRBJ2-7,NA
CASSFAGSHEQYF,TGTGCCAGCAGTTTTGCAGGGTCCCACGAGCAGTACTTC,TRBV27,NA,TRBJ2-7,NA
CASSDRLSTFF,TGTGCCAGCAGCGACAGGCTGAGTACGTTCTTC,TRBV27,NA,TRBJ2-1,once
CSSSRQQGMAEAFF,TGTTCCAGCAGCCGCCAGCAGGGTATGGCTGAAGCTTTCTTT,TRBV7-9,NA,TRBJ1-1,few
CASSAEIGTEQFF,TGCGCCAGCAGCGCGGAAATTGGGACAGAGCAGTTCTTC,TRBV5-1,NA,TRBJ2-1,NA
CASRSAGTSGYNEQFF,TGTGCCAGCAGGTCGGCCGGGACTAGCGGTTACAATGAGCAGTTCTTC,TRBV28,TRBD2,TRBJ2-1,NA
CASSRDRAIQRYGYTF,TGTGCCAGCAGCCGGGACAGGGCCATCCAGAGATATGGCTACACCTTC,TRBV7-9,TRBD1,TRBJ1-2,NA